The present T cell receptor beta chain was sequenced within a study of blood T cell repertoires in COVID-19. Study overall: COVID-19 samples from acute and convalescent phases originated in the United States, Italy and Spain. PBMCs, B-cell-depleted T cells, or T cells were the source of the cDNA or gDNA that made up the material.

Deletions cut 4 bases from V and 2 bases from J, with 12 bases between. Per germline, CDR1 SGHAT and CDR2 FQNNGV. This CDR3 has 15 residues. Original processing notes: Reference gene primer amplification yielded estimated nucleated cell counts. Measured with immunoSEQ multiplex PCR; TCRdb has only the in-frame clones, and not every one. The V and J calls and clone size come from that table; D and trimming were worked out from the DNA. The sample has about 210,000 clones, roughly 85% seen once. Seattle participants joined during active infection and were tracked over time. Sequenced sample: peripheral blood. The TCR sequence derives from a woman in her 70s with COVID-19, enrolled during active disease. The V call is TRBV11-2, the J call TRBJ1-3; D gene ambiguous. CDR3: CASSSLRGAGNTIYF. The CDR3 nucleotides are TGTGCCAGCAGCTCCCTGCGGGGAGCTGGAAACACCATATATTTT.